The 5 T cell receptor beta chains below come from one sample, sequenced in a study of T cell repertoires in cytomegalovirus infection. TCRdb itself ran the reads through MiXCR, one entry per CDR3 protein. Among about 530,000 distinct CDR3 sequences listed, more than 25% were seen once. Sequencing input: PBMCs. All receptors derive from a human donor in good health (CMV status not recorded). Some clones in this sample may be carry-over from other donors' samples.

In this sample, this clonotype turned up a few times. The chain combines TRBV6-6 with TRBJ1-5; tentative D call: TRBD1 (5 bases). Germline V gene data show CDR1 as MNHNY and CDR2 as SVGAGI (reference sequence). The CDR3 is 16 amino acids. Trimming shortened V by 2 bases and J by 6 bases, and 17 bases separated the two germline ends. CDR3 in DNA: TGTGCCAGCAGTTACCCCGTGGGGCAGGGTCCTCAGCCCCAGCATTTT. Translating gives CASSYPVGQGPQPQHF.

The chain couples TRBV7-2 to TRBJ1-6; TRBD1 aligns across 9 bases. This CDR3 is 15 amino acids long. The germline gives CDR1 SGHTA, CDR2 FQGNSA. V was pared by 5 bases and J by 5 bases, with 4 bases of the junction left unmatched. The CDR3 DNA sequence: TGTGCCAGCAGCACGGGACAGGGAAATAATTCACCCCTCCACTTT. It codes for CASSTGQGNNSPLHF. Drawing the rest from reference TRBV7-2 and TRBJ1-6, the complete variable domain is GAGVSQSPSNKVTEKGKDVELRCDPISGHTALYWYRQSLGQGLEFLIYFQGNSAPDKSGLPSDRFSAERTGGSVSTLTIQRTQQEDSAVYLCASSTGQGNNSPLHFGNGTRLTVT.

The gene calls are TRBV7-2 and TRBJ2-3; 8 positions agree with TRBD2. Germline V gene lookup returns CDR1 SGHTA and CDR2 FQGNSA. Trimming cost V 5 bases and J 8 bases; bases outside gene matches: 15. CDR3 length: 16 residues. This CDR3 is CASSLGGDGSGGTQYF. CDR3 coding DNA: TGTGCCAGCAGCCTCGGGGGGGACGGGAGCGGAGGTACGCAGTATTTT. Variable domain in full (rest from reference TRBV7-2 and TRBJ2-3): GAGVSQSPSNKVTEKGKDVELRCDPISGHTALYWYRQSLGQGLEFLIYFQGNSAPDKSGLPSDRFSAERTGGSVSTLTIQRTQQEDSAVYLCASSLGGDGSGGTQYFGPGTRLTVL.

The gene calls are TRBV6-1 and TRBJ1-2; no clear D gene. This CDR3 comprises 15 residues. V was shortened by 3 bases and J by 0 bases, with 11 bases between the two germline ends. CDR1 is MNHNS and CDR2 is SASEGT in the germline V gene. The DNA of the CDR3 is TGTGCCAGCAGTGAGACTCCCCTAGCTAACTATGGCTACACCTTC. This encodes CASSETPLANYGYTF.

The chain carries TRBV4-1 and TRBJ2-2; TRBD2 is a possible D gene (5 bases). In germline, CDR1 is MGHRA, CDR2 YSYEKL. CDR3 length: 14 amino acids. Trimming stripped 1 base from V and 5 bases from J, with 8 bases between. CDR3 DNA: TGCGCCAGCAGCCAAGTAGCGACTACCGGGGAGCTGTTTTTT. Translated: CASSQVATTGELFF.